This T cell receptor beta chain was identified during a study of T cell changes during pregnancy in multiple sclerosis (dated by TCRdb to between 2018 and 2021). Background on the whole study: In women with multiple sclerosis, the researchers looked at how the T cell repertoire shifted as pregnancy progressed.

Receptors were amplified or captured by the immunoSEQ multiplex PCR assay. The clones in this table, taken by TCRdb from immuneACCESS, are in-frame only. Not every clone is retained; where verified, under half of the shortfall comes from an unresolved V gene, and the cause of the rest is unknown. Present in this sample are about 68,000 clones, roughly 92% of which were seen just once. The ten largest clones represent 3.7% of the sample. Here V drops 3 bases and J drops 4 bases, and the junction holds 4 bases not matched to any gene. The CDR1 and CDR2 encoded by the germline V gene are MDHEN and SYDVKM. The CDR3, cysteine through phenylalanine, is 15 amino acids long. CDR3 DNA only is kept here, 45 bases in frame from base 1. This clone has a handful of counts. The antigen this receptor binds is unknown. No qualities accompany the bases; no much larger clone lies one base away.

The clonotype was recovered from a female donor in good health, enrolled as a control in a pregnancy study. The chain is assembled from TRBV28 and TRBJ2-7; TRBD2 matches 12 bases in the middle. Sequenced material: peripheral blood, taken after pregnancy. CDR3 sequence: CASSLLAGGEYEQYF. The DNA reads TGTGCCAGCAGTTTGCTAGCGGGAGGGGAATACGAGCAGTACTTC.